Following are 17 T cell receptor beta chains from one sample sequenced in a study of blood T cell repertoires in COVID-19. Libraries were prepared by immunoSEQ multiplex PCR; TCRdb keeps only in-frame clonotypes and omits some of them. Here the sample spans over 200,000 clones, around 88% being singletons. The sequencing input was PBMCs or T cells enriched from blood (not recorded which). All receptors derive from a woman aged 25 to 45 who had been exposed to COVID-19.

The chain combines TRBV29-1 with TRBJ1-2; 7 bases align to TRBD1. Germline V gene data show CDR1 as SQVTM and CDR2 as ANQGSEA. The junction had 9 bases not matched to a gene; V was cut back by 1 base and J by 4 bases. CDR3 length: 15 amino acids. CDR3 amino acids: CSVEADRDRAYGYTF. CDR3 nucleotides: TGCAGCGTTGAAGCCGACAGGGATCGAGCCTATGGCTACACCTTC.

The V call is TRBV6-1, the J call TRBJ1-3, with D possibly matching TRBD1 (5 bases). The CDR3 runs to 15 residues. CDR1 and CDR2 (germline): MNHNS, SASEGT. Trimming took 3 bases from V and 5 from J, leaving 14 bases between them. This CDR3 is CASSDPTGMRNTIYF. The DNA of the CDR3 is TGTGCCAGCAGTGACCCAACAGGAATGAGAAACACCATATATTTT.

The chain employs TRBV5-1 and TRBJ1-2; no definite D call. Trimming removed 0 bases at V and 4 bases at J, with 13 bases between. Germline CDR1 and CDR2: SGHRS and YFSETQ. CDR3 length: 15 amino acids. Here the CDR3 reads CASSLVGGLGYGYTF. The CDR3 bases are TGCGCCAGCAGCTTGGTTGGAGGGCTCGGCTATGGCTACACCTTC.

This clone was recorded only once. The chain couples TRBV5-1 to TRBJ2-7, with a tentative D call TRBD1 (5 bases). V dropped 0 bases and J dropped 6 bases, with 13 bases sitting between them. Germline V gene sequence: CDR1 SGHRS, CDR2 YFSETQ. This CDR3 contains 14 residues. CDR3 in DNA: TGCGCCAGCAGCTTGGGATTACAGGATTCCGAGCAGTACTTC. It translates to CASSLGLQDSEQYF.

The rearrangement uses TRBV9 and TRBJ1-2; weak D call: TRBD1 (5 bases). Trimming left V 4 bases short and J 1 base short, with 11 bases between. There are 14 residues in the CDR3. Germline V gene lookup returns CDR1 SGDLS and CDR2 YYNGEE. CDR3 amino acids: CASSLGRDNYGYTF. CDR3 DNA: TGTGCCAGCAGCCTGGGGCGGGATAACTATGGCTACACCTTC.

The chain uses TRBV7-9 and TRBJ2-1; 15 nucleotides line up with TRBD2. This CDR3 has 17 residues. V lost 5 bases to trimming and J lost 8 bases; unmatched junction nucleotides: 10. Germline CDR1 is SEHNR and CDR2 is FQNEAQ (reference sequence). CDR3 residues: CASSLRRTSGGADEQFF. CDR3 in DNA: TGTGCCAGCAGCCTACGCCGGACTAGCGGGGGGGCGGATGAGCAGTTCTTC.

The rearrangement uses TRBV28 and TRBJ1-6, with a tentative D call TRBD1 (5 bases). Trimming stripped 4 bases from V and 6 bases from J, with 10 bases between. This CDR3 has 14 residues. The germline V gene encodes CDR1 MDHEN and CDR2 SYDVKM. The CDR3 DNA follows: TGTGCCAGCAGTTCGGGGGAGATTAATTCACCCCTCCACTTT. This gives the protein CASSSGEINSPLHF.

The chain links TRBV5-1 to TRBJ2-7, with D possibly being TRBD1 (5 bases). Trimming removed 4 bases from V and 1 base from J, with 12 bases in between. Germline V gene lookup returns CDR1 SGHRS and CDR2 YFSETQ. The CDR3 totals 14 residues. CDR3 bases: TGCGCCAGCAGCCCAGCGCGGACATCCTACGAGCAGTACTTC. It codes for CASSPARTSYEQYF.

This rearrangement joins TRBV24-1 to TRBJ1-2; D gene ambiguous. V was clipped by 1 base and J by 7 bases, with 9 bases between them. CDR3 length: 13 amino acids. The germline V gene has CDR1 KGHDR and CDR2 SFDVKD. CDR3 DNA sequence: TGTGCCACCAGTGATTTCTCCCGGGGTGGCTACACCTTC. Translating gives CATSDFSRGGYTF.

The chain is built from TRBV7-9 and TRBJ1-4; the D gene is possibly TRBD1 (6 bases). CDR3 length equals 15 residues. Germline-derived CDR1 and CDR2 are SEHNR and FQNEAQ (reference sequence). The V gene lost 2 bases and the J gene lost 8 bases, with 15 bases spanning the gap. CDR3 residues: CASSLIAGESEKLFF. DNA of the CDR3: TGTGCCAGCAGCTTAATTGCAGGGGAAAGCGAAAAACTGTTTTTT.

The CDR3 region is CASSLDQGPYEQYF. CDR3 DNA: TGTGCCAGCAGCTTAGACCAGGGCCCCTACGAGCAGTACTTC. This sequence joins TRBV7-8 and TRBJ2-7; maybe TRBD1 (5 bases). This CDR3 has 14 amino acids. Per germline, CDR1 SGHVS and CDR2 FQNEAQ. V lost 1 base to trimming and J lost 2 bases, with 9 bases between them.

The gene calls are TRBV4-2 and TRBJ1-1; D gene unclear. This CDR3 has 15 amino acids. The V gene's germline CDR1 is LGHNA and CDR2 YNFKEQ. Trimming took 4 bases from V and 3 from J, leaving 15 bases between them. The CDR3 sequence: CASSLRPREDTEAFF. The CDR3 nucleotides are TGTGCCAGCAGCCTCAGACCGAGGGAAGACACTGAAGCTTTCTTT.

The gene calls are TRBV19 and TRBJ2-7, with a possible D match to TRBD2 (6 bases). V was pared by 5 bases and J by 6 bases, with 23 bases between. The CDR3 sequence is 16 residues long. In germline, CDR1 is LNHDA, CDR2 SQIVND (reference sequence). For the CDR3, the DNA is TGTGCCAGTAGTGCTGGACCAGTGGGACTCGGCGGCGAGCAGTACTTC. Amino acids: CASSAGPVGLGGEQYF. Drawing the rest from reference TRBV19 and TRBJ2-7, the complete variable domain is DGGITQSPKYLFRKEGQNVTLSCEQNLNHDAMYWYRQDPGQGLRLIYYSQIVNDFQKGDIAEGYSVSREKKESFPLTVTSAQKNPTAFYLCASSAGPVGLGGEQYFGPGTRLTVT.

The V gene is TRBV18, the J gene TRBJ2-1; 9 bases are shared with TRBD2. This CDR3 contains 16 residues. After removal of 6 bases from V and 2 bases from J, the junction contained 8 bases not matched to a gene. The germline V gene encodes CDR1 KGHSH and CDR2 LQKENI. CDR3 nucleotide sequence: TGTGCCAGCTCTGCCGGAGGCGGGGGGGCCTACAATGAGCAGTTCTTC. It specifies CASSAGGGGAYNEQFF.

The CDR3: CASSGGWENTEAFF. For the CDR3, the DNA is TGTGCCAGCAGCGGGGGGTGGGAGAACACTGAAGCTTTCTTT. This sequence joins TRBV28 and TRBJ1-1; D possibly corresponds to TRBD1 (5 bases). Germline-derived CDR1 and CDR2 are MDHEN and SYDVKM. Trimming cost V 6 bases and J 1 base, with 12 bases left between them. This CDR3 comprises 14 residues.

The chain is built from TRBV23-1 and TRBJ2-3; 15 bases map to TRBD2. TRBV23-1 is sorted into the ORF group, with uncertain function. The CDR3 extends over 20 amino acids. V lost 4 bases and J lost 1; bases outside the gene matches: 12. The CDR3 bases are TGCGCCAGCAGTCCCTACCCGAGGACTAGCGGGGGGGCAGGCACAGATACGCAGTATTTT. This encodes CASSPYPRTSGGAGTDTQYF.

This clone was seen only a few times. CDR3 loop: CASGGTVNTEAFF. CDR3 coding DNA: TGTGCCAGCGGGGGGACAGTGAACACTGAAGCTTTCTTT. The J gene is TRBJ1-1, the V gene TRBV6-5, with 7 nucleotides matching TRBD1. After removal of 8 bases from V and 0 bases from J, the junction contained 3 bases not matched to a gene. The CDR3 has 13 residues. The germline V gene has CDR1 MNHEY and CDR2 SVGAGI.